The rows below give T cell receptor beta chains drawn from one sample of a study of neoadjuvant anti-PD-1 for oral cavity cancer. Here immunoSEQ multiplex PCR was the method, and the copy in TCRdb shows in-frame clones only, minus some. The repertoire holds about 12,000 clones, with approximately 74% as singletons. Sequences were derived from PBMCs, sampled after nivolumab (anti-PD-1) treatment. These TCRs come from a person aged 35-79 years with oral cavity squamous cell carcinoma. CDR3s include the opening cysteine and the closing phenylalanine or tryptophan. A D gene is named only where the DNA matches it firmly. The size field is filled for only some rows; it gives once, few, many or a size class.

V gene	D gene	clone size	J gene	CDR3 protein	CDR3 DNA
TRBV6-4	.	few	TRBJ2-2	CASSQLAENTGELFF	TGTGCCAGCAGCCAACTAGCAGAAAACACCGGGGAGCTGTTTTTT
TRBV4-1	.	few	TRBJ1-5	CASSQGLDDQPQHF	TGCGCCAGCAGCCAAGGGCTGGACGATCAGCCCCAGCATTTT
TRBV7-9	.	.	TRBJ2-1	CASIGDLLPYNEQFF	TGTGCCAGCATCGGGGACTTATTACCCTACAATGAGCAGTTCTTC
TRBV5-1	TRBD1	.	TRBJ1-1	CASSKDRANTEAFF	TGCGCCAGCAGCAAGGACAGGGCGAACACTGAAGCTTTCTTT
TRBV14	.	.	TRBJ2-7	CASSPLSGEQYF	TGTGCCAGCAGCCCCCTCTCGGGTGAGCAGTACTTC
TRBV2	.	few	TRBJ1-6	CASRGSPLHF	TGTGCCAGCAGAGGTTCACCCCTCCACTTT
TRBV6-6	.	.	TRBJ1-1	CASSYRTTQAFF	TGTGCCAGCAGTTACCGGACCACACAAGCTTTCTTT
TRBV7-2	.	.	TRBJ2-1	CASTPSERGKQFF	TGTGCCAGCACCCCTTCCGAGAGGGGAAAGCAGTTCTTC
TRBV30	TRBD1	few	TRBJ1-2	CARDRGYYGYTF	TGTGCCCGGGACAGGGGGTATTATGGCTACACCTTC
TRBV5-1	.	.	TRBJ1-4	CASTQGGIGGNEKLFF	TGCGCCAGCACCCAGGGAGGGATAGGTGGTAATGAAAAACTGTTTTTT
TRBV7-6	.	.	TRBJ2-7	CASSLGAGTSKYEQYF	TGTGCCAGCAGCTTGGGCGCCGGGACTTCCAAATACGAGCAGTACTTC
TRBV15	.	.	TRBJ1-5	CATSRDNLGVGNQPQHF	TGTGCCACCAGCAGAGATAATTTAGGGGTCGGCAATCAGCCCCAGCATTTT
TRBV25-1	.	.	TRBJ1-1	CASRKQEYTEAFF	TGTGCCAGCAGGAAACAGGAGTACACTGAAGCTTTCTTT
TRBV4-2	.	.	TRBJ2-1	CASSQDGFTDSNEQFF	TGTGCCAGCAGCCAAGATGGTTTCACGGATAGCAATGAGCAGTTCTTC
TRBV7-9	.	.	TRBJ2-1	CASSLGFGGAFEQFF	TGTGCCAGCAGCTTAGGATTCGGTGGGGCGTTTGAGCAGTTCTTC
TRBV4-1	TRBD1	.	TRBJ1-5	CASSQDPGTGKGLGQPQHF	TGCGCCAGCAGCCAAGACCCCGGGACAGGTAAGGGGCTCGGTCAGCCCCAGCATTTT
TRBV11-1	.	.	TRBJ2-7	CASSLAGGNEQYF	TGTGCCAGCAGCTTAGCGGGCGGAAACGAGCAGTACTTC
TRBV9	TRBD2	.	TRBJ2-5	CASSVVPTSGSRKLQTQYF	TGTGCCAGCAGCGTAGTGCCGACTAGCGGGAGCCGGAAGTTGCAGACCCAGTACTTC
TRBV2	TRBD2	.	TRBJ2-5	CASSQGLAGAETQYF	TGTGCCAGCAGTCAGGGACTAGCGGGAGCAGAGACCCAGTACTTC
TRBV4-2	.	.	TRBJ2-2	CASSQDTAAPTGELFF	TGTGCCAGCAGCCAAGATACGGCGGCGCCCACCGGGGAGCTGTTTTTT
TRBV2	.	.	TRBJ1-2	CASSETGWDGKNYGYTF	TGTGCCAGCAGTGAAACGGGGTGGGACGGAAAAAACTATGGCTACACCTTC
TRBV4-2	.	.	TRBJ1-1	CASSQEGTGGEAFF	TGTGCCAGCAGCCAAGAAGGGACGGGTGGTGAAGCTTTCTTT
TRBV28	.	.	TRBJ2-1	CASSLDSLNEQFF	TGTGCCAGCAGTCTGGACAGTCTTAATGAGCAGTTCTTC
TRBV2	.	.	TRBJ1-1	CASSESQVAFF	TGTGCCAGCAGTGAAAGTCAGGTAGCTTTCTTT
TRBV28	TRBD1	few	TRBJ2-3	CASRRQGASTDTQYF	TGTGCCAGCAGAAGACAGGGAGCTAGCACAGATACGCAGTATTTT
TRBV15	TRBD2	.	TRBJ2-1	CATSTTPGGGDGNEQFF	TGTGCCACCAGCACCACCCCCGGGGGGGGCGATGGTAATGAGCAGTTCTTC
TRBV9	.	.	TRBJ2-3	CASSMTRTASDTQYF	TGTGCCAGCAGCATGACTAGAACTGCCTCAGATACGCAGTATTTT
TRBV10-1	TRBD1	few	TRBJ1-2	CASSESRDSYGYTF	TGCGCCAGCAGTGAGTCGAGGGACAGCTATGGCTACACCTTC
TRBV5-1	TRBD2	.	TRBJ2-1	CASSLGLAGYNEQFF	TGCGCCAGCAGCTTGGGGCTAGCGGGATACAATGAGCAGTTCTTC
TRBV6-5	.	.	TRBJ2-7	CASTAGYEQYF	TGTGCCAGCACCGCCGGATACGAGCAGTACTTC
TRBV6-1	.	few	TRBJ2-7	CASSSDRNYEQYF	TGTGCCAGCAGTTCCGACAGAAACTACGAGCAGTACTTC
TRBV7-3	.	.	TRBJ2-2	CASSHDNTGELFF	TGTGCCAGCAGCCACGACAATACCGGGGAGCTGTTTTTT
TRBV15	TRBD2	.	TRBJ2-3	CATSGPGGYSTDTQYF	TGTGCCACCAGCGGGCCGGGGGGATATAGCACAGATACGCAGTATTTT
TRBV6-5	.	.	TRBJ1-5	CASGPLYGPQHF	TGTGCCAGCGGGCCCCTGTACGGGCCCCAGCATTTT
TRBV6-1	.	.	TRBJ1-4	CASILGGSNEKLFF	TGTGCCAGCATCCTCGGCGGGTCTAATGAAAAACTGTTTTTT
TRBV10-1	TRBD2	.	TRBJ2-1	CASSLTSGSSHEQFF	TGCGCCAGCAGTTTGACTAGCGGGAGCAGCCATGAGCAGTTCTTC
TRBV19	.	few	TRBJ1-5	CASNDGVSNQPQHF	TGTGCCAGTAATGACGGCGTTAGCAATCAGCCCCAGCATTTT
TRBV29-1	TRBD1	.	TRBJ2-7	CSVEQTGFDEQYF	TGCAGCGTTGAACAGACAGGGTTCGACGAGCAGTACTTC
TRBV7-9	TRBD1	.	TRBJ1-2	CASSLGGQGRRSAF	TGTGCCAGCAGCTTAGGTGGACAGGGGAGGCGGTCTGCTTTC
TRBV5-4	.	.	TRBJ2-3	CASSNGLPSTDTQYF	TGTGCCAGCAGTAACGGGCTTCCTAGCACAGATACGCAGTATTTT
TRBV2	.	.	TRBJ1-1	CASGESLRTLAFF	TGTGCCAGCGGGGAGAGTCTCCGGACTCTAGCTTTCTTT
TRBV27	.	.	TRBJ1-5	CASSLSPRSNQPQHF	TGTGCCAGCAGTTTATCGCCCCGCAGCAATCAGCCCCAGCATTTT
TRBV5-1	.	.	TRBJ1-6	CASRSEGNGNSPLHF	TGCGCCAGCAGGTCCGAAGGGAACGGTAATTCACCCCTCCACTTT
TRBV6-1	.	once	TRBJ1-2	CASSPSGGLGGYTF	TGTGCCAGCAGCCCCTCGGGGGGTCTTGGTGGCTACACCTTC
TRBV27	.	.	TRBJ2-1	CATLELGTTFPPLYNEQFF	TGTGCCACCCTGGAGTTAGGGACAACCTTTCCCCCTCTATACAATGAGCAGTTCTTC